The clone carrying this TCR beta chain was counted between two and nine times. Trimming pared 3 bases from V and 2 bases from J, leaving 9 bases between. CDR3 length equals 14 residues. This record belongs to a study of T-cell memory formation after mild COVID-19. TCRdb re-analysed the 5' RACE reads in MiXCR, keeping a single row per CDR3 protein. The sample has a few hundred thousand distinct CDR3 sequences; about 20% are singletons. The chain recombines TRBV12-3 or TRBV12-4 with TRBJ2-3, with D possibly being TRBD1 (5 bases). Sequencing input: PBMCs or a T cell subset sorted from them (not recorded which). The sequence was obtained from an adult woman who had mild COVID-19 (a few samples of this study predate the infection). Cell type and time point are not known. Written as DNA, the CDR3 is TGTGCCAGCAGTTTGCAGGGAAACACAGATACGCAGTATTTT. Its protein is CASSLQGNTDTQYF.